The 9 T cell receptor beta chains reported below all come from one sample, sequenced in a study of cytomegalovirus exposure and HLA in healthy donors. The PCR contained 60 Vbeta and 13 Jbeta primers. Sequencing was performed with immunoSEQ multiplex PCR; in TCRdb, only in-frame clones are kept and a portion is missing. The data hold about 59,000 clones, with about four fifths observed a single time. The material sequenced was PBMCs. The receptors here all came from a man aged 30 to 45 in good health and CMV-seropositive.

The genes are TRBV11-2 and TRBJ2-5, with a possible D match to TRBD2 (6 bases). Deletions cut 5 bases from V and 1 base from J, with 11 bases between. The CDR3 sequence is 14 residues long. CDR1 and CDR2 from the germline V gene are SGHAT and FQNNGV. The CDR3: CASSPGGLQETQYF. CDR3 bases: TGTGCCAGCAGCCCTGGGGGACTCCAAGAGACCCAGTACTTC.

V is TRBV14 and J is TRBJ1-2; D is unresolved. With 0 bases removed from V and 4 bases from J, the gap between germline ends came to 12 bases. CDR1 is SGHDN and CDR2 is FVKESK in the germline V gene. This CDR3 has 15 residues. CDR3 nucleotide sequence: TGTGCCAGCAGCCAAGAGGTGGAAACGGGCTATGGCTACACCTTC. Translating it yields CASSQEVETGYGYTF.

The CDR3 region is CASSQELGGGFNSPLHF. In nucleotides, the CDR3 is TGTGCCAGCAGTCAGGAGCTAGGAGGGGGCTTTAATTCACCCCTCCACTTT. The chain employs TRBV7-2 and TRBJ1-6, with TRBD1 identical over 7 bases. After removal of 6 bases from V and 6 bases from J, the junction contained 14 bases not matched to a gene. In germline, CDR1 is SGHTA, CDR2 FQGNSA. The CDR3 has 17 amino acids.

The chain combines TRBV7-2 with TRBJ2-2; 15 nucleotides agree with TRBD2. The CDR3 spans 19 residues. Germline loops: CDR1 SGHTA, CDR2 FQGNSA. V lost 3 bases and J lost 5; bases outside the gene matches: 10. CDR3 DNA: TGTGCCAGCAGCTTGACGATAAGGACTAGCGGGGGGGCGACCGGGGAGCTGTTTTTT. It yields the protein CASSLTIRTSGGATGELFF.

The V gene is TRBV16, the J gene TRBJ1-2; 7 bases fit TRBD1. J was trimmed by 2 bases and V by 0 bases; bases with no gene match: 18. CDR1 is KGHSY, CDR2 FQNENV, per germline. The CDR3 extends over 20 amino acids. CDR3: CASSQSEVWGQSSTNYGYTF. The CDR3, as DNA: TGTGCCAGCAGCCAATCTGAGGTTTGGGGACAGTCGAGTACCAACTATGGCTACACCTTC.

V gene TRBV5-4 combines with J gene TRBJ1-2; no firm D call. The CDR3 is made up of 12 amino acids. The V end lost 0 bases, the J end lost 8 bases, and 8 bases lay between the germline ends. Per germline, CDR1 SGHNT and CDR2 YYREEE (reference sequence). CDR3 nucleotide sequence: TGTGCCAGCAGCTTGGTGCAGATGGGCTACACCTTC. This gives the protein CASSLVQMGYTF.

For this clone: The junction and the germline gene differ at one end; a read error may be behind it. The chain recombines TRBV5-6 with TRBJ1-5; weak D call: TRBD1 (5 bases). Germline-derived CDR1 and CDR2 are SGHDT and YYEEEE. The CDR3 totals 14 residues. This chain's CDR3 is CASSGGGGNQPQHF. The CDR3 DNA follows: TGTGCCAGCAGCGGGGGGGGAGGCAACCAGCCCCAGCATTTT.

This sequence joins TRBV28 and TRBJ2-3; 12 nucleotides line up with TRBD1. V shed 5 bases and J 3 bases; nucleotides not matched to a gene: 6. This CDR3 comprises 16 residues. Germline V lookup: CDR1 MDHEN, CDR2 SYDVKM. Here the CDR3 DNA reads TGTGCCAGCAGTCTTACGGGACAGGGGGCAACAGATACGCAGTATTTT. This encodes CASSLTGQGATDTQYF.

The rearrangement links TRBV15 to TRBJ1-4; 7 bases match TRBD1. V lost 2 bases to trimming and J lost 5 bases; unmatched junction nucleotides: 8. Germline V gene data show CDR1 as LNHNV and CDR2 as YYDKDF (reference sequence). This CDR3 spans 16 amino acids. In DNA, the CDR3 is TGTGCCACCAGCAGAAGGTTGGGACAGCCAAATGAAAAACTGTTTTTT. Translating it yields CATSRRLGQPNEKLFF.